The 28 T cell receptor beta chains listed next were all sequenced from one sample in a study of T cells after yellow fever vaccination. A single record per CDR3 protein comes from TCRdb applying MiXCR to the 5' RACE reads. The sample yields about 430,000 distinct CDR3 sequences, 18% seen once. The sample here was PBMCs, taken before the yellow fever booster vaccination. The receptors stem from a man in his late teens or twenties who received the YFV17D yellow fever vaccine.

The genes are TRBV7-9 and TRBJ1-5; no reliable D call. V lost 5 bases, J lost 6 bases, and 11 bases lay in between. This CDR3 has 13 amino acids. Germline V gives CDR1 SEHNR, CDR2 FQNEAQ (reference sequence). In DNA form, the CDR3 reads TGTGCCAGCAGCCCATCTTTAGGTCAGCCCCAGCATTTT. Protein: CASSPSLGQPQHF.

This clonotype was observed a handful of times. This rearrangement joins TRBV18 to TRBJ2-6; 9 bases align to TRBD1. Trimming took 3 bases from V and 1 from J; bases not matched to a gene: 7. This CDR3 spans 18 amino acids. Germline V gene sequence: CDR1 KGHSH, CDR2 LQKENI. As DNA, the CDR3 is TGTGCCAGCTCACCCTGGGGACAGGGAACTTCTGGGGCCAACGTCCTGACTTTC. It translates to CASSPWGQGTSGANVLTF.

The chain carries TRBV20-1 and TRBJ2-3; D is possibly TRBD1 (6 bases). The CDR3 runs to 16 residues. CDR1 is DFQATT and CDR2 is SNEGSKA in the germline V gene (reference sequence). Trimming pared 1 base from V and 0 bases from J, leaving 14 bases between. CDR3 region: CSARGTARSSTDTQYF. The CDR3 region has the DNA TGCAGTGCTAGAGGGACAGCTAGGTCTAGCACAGATACGCAGTATTTT.

This chain links TRBV7-9 with TRBJ2-3, with a weak D call TRBD2 (6 bases). Trimming shortened V by 7 bases and J by 3 bases, and 17 bases separated the two germline ends. The germline CDR1 and CDR2 sequences are SEHNR and FQNEAQ (reference sequence). The CDR3 runs 15 residues. The CDR3 coding sequence is TGTGCCAGCAACCCCCCTGGGGCGGGGACAGATACGCAGTATTTT. Protein product: CASNPPGAGTDTQYF.

The rearrangement uses TRBV5-5 and TRBJ1-1; D gene ambiguous. Germline V gene lookup returns CDR1 SGHKS and CDR2 YYEKEE (reference sequence). With 1 base removed from V and 1 base from J, the gap between germline ends came to 11 bases. The CDR3 length is 15 residues. The CDR3 DNA follows: TGTGCCAGCAGCTTGAACTTGGGCAAGAACACTGAAGCTTTCTTT. This translates into CASSLNLGKNTEAFF.

This clonotype appeared a few times. This chain connects TRBV7-9 to TRBJ2-1; possibly TRBD2 for D (7 bases). The ends were cut back, 2 bases at V and 6 bases at J, with 20 bases in the middle. Germline V lookup: CDR1 SEHNR, CDR2 FQNEAQ (reference sequence). This CDR3 has 17 residues. CDR3 bases: TGTGCCAGCAGCTTACCGCGACGGGGGGCCGGGGTCAATGAGCAGTTCTTC. Protein product: CASSLPRRGAGVNEQFF.

Points on this clonotype: A much bigger clone sits one base away, suggesting this may be a read error. V is TRBV20-1 and J is TRBJ2-5, with D unclear. Trimming removed 4 bases at V and 2 bases at J, with 2 bases between. The CDR3 covers 10 residues. Germline CDR1 is DFQATT and CDR2 is SNEGSKA (reference sequence). The CDR3 reads CSAIQETQYF. The CDR3 DNA follows: TGCAGTGCTATACAAGAGACCCAGTACTTC.

There are a few counts of this clonotype. The chain is built from TRBV6-6 and TRBJ2-2; 11 nucleotides align to TRBD1. The CDR3 runs 18 residues. Germline V lookup: CDR1 MNHNY, CDR2 SVGAGI (reference sequence). Trimming cost V 5 bases and J 5 bases; bases outside gene matches: 13. For the CDR3, the DNA is TGTGCCAGCAGTACTAGGACAGGGGGCCGAAGTAGGACCGGGGAGCTGTTTTTT. Translating it yields CASSTRTGGRSRTGELFF.

This chain uses TRBV4-1 with TRBJ2-5; 7 nucleotides line up with TRBD1. The CDR3 has 14 residues. Germline CDR1 and CDR2: MGHRA and YSYEKL. The junction had 3 bases not matched to a gene; V was cut back by 3 bases and J by 2 bases. The CDR3 loop is CASSHRDSQETQYF. CDR3 DNA: TGCGCCAGCAGCCATAGGGACAGTCAAGAGACCCAGTACTTC.

This clonotype was seen only a few times. This chain links TRBV20-1 with TRBJ1-2; D perhaps matches TRBD1 (5 bases). The CDR3 consists of 12 residues. Germline V gene sequence: CDR1 DFQATT, CDR2 SNEGSKA (reference sequence). Deletions cut 7 bases from V and 5 bases from J, with 14 bases between. The CDR3 is CSVSVGGYGYTF. The CDR3 region has the DNA TGCAGTGTTTCAGTGGGGGGATATGGCTACACCTTC.

The gene calls are TRBV30 and TRBJ2-3, with D possibly matching TRBD2 (5 bases). The CDR3 length is 13 residues. The V and J ends lost 1 base and 4 bases respectively, with 9 bases between them. Looked up from germline, CDR1 is GTSNPN and CDR2 is SVGIG (reference sequence). The CDR3 nucleotides read TGTGCCTGGAGTGCCCTAGCTGCAGATACGCAGTATTTT. Its translation: CAWSALAADTQYF.

This clonotype occurred many times. V usage is TRBV4-1 and J usage is TRBJ1-1; TRBD1 matches 9 bases. Germline V lookup: CDR1 MGHRA, CDR2 YSYEKL. The CDR3 sequence is 15 residues long. V was pared by 5 bases and J by 5 bases, with 9 bases of the junction left unmatched. The CDR3 DNA follows: TGCGCCAGCAGCAAGGGACAGGGACCGATGACTGAAGCTTTCTTT. Translation gives CASSKGQGPMTEAFF.

There are many counts of this clonotype. The V and J genes are TRBV7-8 and TRBJ2-1; D is possibly TRBD2 (6 bases). This CDR3 is 15 amino acids long. Per germline, CDR1 SGHVS and CDR2 FQNEAQ. The V and J ends lost 3 bases and 0 bases respectively, with 9 bases between them. This chain's CDR3 is CASSFGGSSYNEQFF. The DNA of the CDR3 is TGTGCCAGCAGCTTTGGGGGGAGCTCCTACAATGAGCAGTTCTTC.

The chain employs TRBV24-1 and TRBJ2-4; 7 nucleotides line up with TRBD1. This CDR3 spans 12 amino acids. Germline assignment: CDR1 KGHDR and CDR2 SFDVKD. The V segment lost 7 bases and the J segment 8 bases; nucleotides outside the gene matches: 4. CDR3 loop: CATRGQGDIQYF. The CDR3 coding sequence is TGTGCCACCAGGGGCCAGGGGGACATTCAGTACTTC.

This clonotype turned up a few times. The chain recombines TRBV20-1 with TRBJ2-1; D ambiguous. V shed 3 bases and J shed 10 bases, with 10 bases lying between them. CDR3 length: 11 residues. Germline-derived CDR1 and CDR2 are DFQATT and SNEGSKA (reference sequence). The CDR3 region is CSARDPAEQFF. The CDR3 DNA reads TGCAGTGCTAGGGACCCAGCGGAGCAGTTCTTC.

The chain has TRBV6-5 and TRBJ2-7; D not resolved. Germline V gives CDR1 MNHEY, CDR2 SVGAGI. CDR3 length: 12 amino acids. Trimming removed 6 bases at V and 4 bases at J, with 10 bases between. The CDR3 nucleotides are TGTGCCAGCAGGTCGACGGATTACGAGCAGTACGTC. The encoded protein is CASRSTDYEQYV.

This clonotype was observed a few times. The J gene is TRBJ1-2, the V gene TRBV7-9; D perhaps matches TRBD1 (6 bases). This CDR3 spans 14 amino acids. V lost 5 bases, J lost 0 bases, and 10 bases lay in between. CDR1 SEHNR and CDR2 FQNEAQ come from the germline V gene (reference sequence). CDR3 nucleotide sequence: TGTGCCAGCAGCCCGGACAGTGCTAACTATGGCTACACCTTC. Translation: CASSPDSANYGYTF.

The genes are TRBV7-9 and TRBJ2-2; D remains ambiguous. Germline CDR1 and CDR2: SEHNR and FQNEAQ (reference sequence). Deletions cut 5 bases from V and 6 bases from J, with 7 bases between. The CDR3 is 12 amino acids. The CDR3 reads CASSALAGELFF. CDR3 DNA: TGTGCCAGCAGCGCTTTGGCCGGGGAGCTGTTTTTT.

This clonotype was counted a few times. Written as DNA, the CDR3 is TGTGCCAGTAGTATGAATTTACGTCAGCCCCAGCATTTT. It codes for CASSMNLRQPQHF. J is TRBJ1-5 and V is TRBV19; D is unclear. With 3 bases removed from V and 6 bases from J, the gap between germline ends came to 9 bases. The CDR3 runs to 13 residues. Germline CDR1 reads LNHDA; CDR2 reads SQIVND (reference sequence).

J is TRBJ1-2 and V is TRBV7-2; D is unresolved. The ends were cut back, 5 bases at V and 0 bases at J, with 13 bases in the middle. CDR3 length equals 15 residues. Germline CDR1 SGHTA, CDR2 FQGNSA. The CDR3 loop is CASSTRQPTNYGYTF. The CDR3 DNA sequence: TGTGCCAGCAGCACCCGCCAGCCCACTAACTATGGCTACACCTTC.

There are a few counts of this clonotype. This chain connects TRBV29-1 to TRBJ2-5, with D possibly TRBD2 on 5 matching bases. V dropped 2 bases and J dropped 5 bases, with 15 bases sitting between them. The CDR3 has 14 amino acids. Germline CDR1 reads SQVTM; CDR2 reads ANQGSEA. CDR3 DNA: TGCAGCGTTGAACTAGCCGGCTCGGGGGAGACCCAGTACTTC. Amino acid sequence: CSVELAGSGETQYF.

This clonotype was observed once. CDR3 protein: CAIRTGPEVYGYTF. The DNA of the CDR3 is TGTGCCATCAGGACAGGCCCCGAGGTCTATGGCTACACCTTC. The rearrangement uses TRBV6-2 or TRBV6-3 and TRBJ1-2, with 7 bases that match TRBD1. The CDR3 length is 14 residues. J was trimmed by 4 bases and V by 10 bases; bases with no gene match: 12. In germline, CDR1 is MNHEY, CDR2 SVGEGT.

This clonotype showed up just once. V is TRBV4-3 and J is TRBJ2-7, with D perhaps assigned TRBD1 or TRBD2 (6 bases each). Per the germline V gene, CDR1 is LGHNA and CDR2 is YSLEER. The CDR3 loop spans 15 amino acids. V lost 0 bases, J lost 1 base, and 10 bases lay in between. Here the CDR3 DNA reads TGCGCCAGCAGCCAAGATAGCGGACAGTCCTACGAGCAGTACTTC. It is translated as CASSQDSGQSYEQYF.

CDR3 loop: CASSRQGFNEQFF. The CDR3 nucleotides are TGTGCCAGCAGCCGACAGGGATTCAATGAGCAGTTCTTC. V gene TRBV7-2 combines with J gene TRBJ2-1; 7 nucleotides agree with TRBD1. Germline V gene data show CDR1 as SGHTA and CDR2 as FQGNSA. V was pared by 5 bases and J by 6 bases, with 4 bases of the junction left unmatched. CDR3 length: 13 amino acids.

In its sample, this clonotype was seen a few times. The chain uses TRBV19 and TRBJ2-2; no clear D gene. CDR3 length equals 15 residues. Germline V gene data show CDR1 as LNHDA and CDR2 as SQIVND (reference sequence). V dropped 4 bases and J dropped 2 bases, with 11 bases sitting between them. Written as DNA, the CDR3 is TGTGCCAGTAGTAGGAACAGACCAAACACCGGGGAGCTGTTTTTT. Amino acids: CASSRNRPNTGELFF.

This clonotype turned up a few times. The rearrangement uses TRBV6-2 or TRBV6-3 and TRBJ2-6; no firm D call. The germline V gene has CDR1 MNHEY and CDR2 SVGEGT. The CDR3 has 11 residues. V lost 5 bases and J lost 9, with 5 bases in between. CDR3 sequence reads: CASSKLNVLTF. The CDR3 nucleotides are TGTGCCAGCAGTAAACTCAACGTCCTGACTTTC.

The rearrangement joins TRBV10-2 to TRBJ2-1, with D maybe TRBD2 (7 bases). The germline V gene encodes CDR1 WSHSY and CDR2 SAAADI. The CDR3 sequence is 18 residues long. Trimming removed 8 bases at V and 0 bases at J, with 23 bases between. DNA of the CDR3: TGCGCCAGCGCCCCGGGCGGGGGCCTTTCAAGCTCCTACAATGAGCAGTTCTTC. Protein product: CASAPGGGLSSSYNEQFF.

This clonotype was found a few times. V usage is TRBV9 and J usage is TRBJ2-2; a possible D gene is TRBD2 (7 bases). With 0 bases removed from V and 7 bases from J, the gap between germline ends came to 10 bases. This CDR3 contains 14 residues. Germline V gene lookup returns CDR1 SGDLS and CDR2 YYNGEE. The CDR3 sequence is CASSVAGGGGELFF. Written as DNA, the CDR3 is TGTGCCAGCAGCGTAGCGGGGGGCGGCGGGGAGCTGTTTTTT.